What follows describes a single T cell receptor beta chain. This clonotype has ten or more counts. The antigen it binds to is not known. No much larger clone exists at a distance of one base, and base qualities are not known. The data stem from a study of patients with pleural tuberculosis (dated by TCRdb to about 2014). CDR1 and CDR2, per the germline V gene, are SGHDN and FVKESK. The CDR3 holds 13 amino acids from the cysteine to the phenylalanine. The entry retains the CDR3 DNA only, 39 bases that are in frame from base 1. V and J are truncated by 3 bases and 5 bases respectively, leaving an intervening sequence of 10 bases. Reads for this sample came from an Illumina Genome Analyzer IIx. TCRdb trimmed public reads at Q25 via fastp, called clones via MiXCR and kept in-frame beta chains. Each entry merges the rows of one CDR3 protein and shows their most common DNA and genes. The sample table shows almost 30,000 distinct CDR3 sequences, and 15% to 20% are seen once. The ten largest clones capture roughly 4% of the sample.

The material sequenced was peripheral blood. The rearranged segments are TRBV14 and TRBJ2-5, with no confidently assigned D gene. This receptor was taken from a human donor with pleural tuberculosis. The DNA sequence is as follows: TGTGCCAGCAGCCAGGACCTCCGGGAGACCCAGTACTTC. This is translated as CASSQDLRETQYF.